This record covers a single TCR beta chain. This record comes from a study of T cell responses to AZD1222 COVID-19 vaccine. Method: immunoSEQ multiplex PCR; TCRdb's copy keeps in-frame clones and lacks some. The top ten hold 6.9% of the sample, which has more than 150,000 clones, 80% to 90% seen once. This TCR was recovered from an adult who had recovered from COVID-19. The starting material was peripheral blood, obtained after recovery from COVID-19.

Here the CDR3 reads CASSPGARPEAFF. DNA of the CDR3: TGTGCCAGCAGCCCCGGGGCCCGCCCTGAAGCTTTCTTT. J is TRBJ1-1 and V is TRBV7-9, with D possibly TRBD1 on 5 matching bases. The CDR3 is 13 amino acids. Trimming stripped 5 bases from V and 6 bases from J, with 13 bases between. The V gene's germline CDR1 is SEHNR and CDR2 FQNEAQ (reference sequence).